This T cell receptor (beta chain) originates from a study of blood T cells in healthy people across ages. The authors ran a second PCR of roughly 6 to 11 cycles using a sample-barcoded 5' primer and a J-beta primer mix. Sequencing yielded, for each sample, at least 2.5 million paired-end reads carrying CDR3. Each CDR3 protein gets one entry after TCRdb re-called the 5' RACE reads with MiXCR. In the table there are under 1,100,000 distinct CDR3 sequences, 20% to 25% of which are singletons. Germline assignment: CDR1 SEHNR and CDR2 FQNEAQ (reference sequence). V lost 6 bases and J lost 3; bases outside the gene matches: 7. This CDR3 region has 15 residues. The same data also contributed to another study, on T cells of mothers and their children. This second report adds: All extracted RNA went into cDNA synthesis, about 1.4 ug per 15 ul. Sequencing returned over 8 million TCR beta CDR3 reads per mother and about 3 million per child.

The sample comprised blood. V usage is TRBV7-9 and J usage is TRBJ2-5; 10 nucleotides match TRBD1. The TCR was taken from a girl aged 2-10 years in good health. Here the CDR3 DNA reads TGTGCCAGCAGTCCCGGGACAGGGGTAGAAGAGACCCAGTACTTC. Translating it yields CASSPGTGVEETQYF.